The 17 T cell receptor beta chains below all came from one sample that was sequenced in a study of low-dose radiotherapy and immunotherapy resistance in tumors. Gene-specific TRAV and TRBV primers were used for first-strand cDNA, covering alpha and beta chains. TCR amplification ran 15 to 25 PCR cycles using constant-region and V-primer adapter primers. One entry per CDR3 protein results from TCRdb running MiXCR on the reads. Of 5,500 to 6,500 distinct CDR3 sequences listed, 60% to 75% are singletons. These receptor sequences come from a human donor with advanced metastatic prostate, ovarian, gallbladder or colorectal cancer (not recorded which). This table probably holds off-target reads from a library built for another chain.

This chain joins TRBV5-4 and TRBJ2-1, with 9 positions matching TRBD1. The V and J ends lost 0 bases and 7 bases, in that order; junction bases with no gene match: 5. Germline values: CDR1 SGHNT, CDR2 YYREEE (reference sequence). This CDR3 spans 15 amino acids. The CDR3 DNA reads TGTGCCAGCAGCTTGGAAACAGGGGGCTGGAATGAGCAGTTCTTC. Its translation: CASSLETGGWNEQFF.

This chain joins TRBV20-1 and TRBJ2-4; no reliable D call. Germline CDR1 and CDR2: DFQATT and SNEGSKA (reference sequence). Trimming stripped 0 bases from V and 6 bases from J, with 3 bases between. There are 11 residues in the CDR3. CDR3 DNA: TGCAGTGCTAGAGAGTTAAACATTCAGTACTTC. It yields the protein CSARELNIQYF.

This chain uses TRBV6-2 or TRBV6-3 with TRBJ2-5; D gene ambiguous. Trimming shortened V by 6 bases and J by 5 bases, and 10 bases separated the two germline ends. The CDR3 consists of 12 residues. CDR1 is MNHEY, CDR2 SVGEGT, per germline. CDR3 nucleotide sequence: TGTGCCAGCAGCCCCGCGGATGAGACCCAGTACTTC. Amino acids: CASSPADETQYF.

This clonotype was seen a handful of times. The V call is TRBV2, the J call TRBJ2-7; 8 bases map to TRBD2. The CDR3 runs to 13 residues. The V segment lost 7 bases and the J segment 6 bases; nucleotides outside the gene matches: 8. The germline V gene has CDR1 SNHLY and CDR2 FYNNEI. CDR3 sequence: CASTLVGGAEQYF. The DNA for the CDR3 is TGTGCCAGCACCCTCGTCGGGGGGGCCGAGCAGTACTTC.

In its sample, this clonotype was seen once. The DNA for the CDR3 is TGTGCCAGCAGTCACCGACGGATTAACTATGGCTACACCTTC. Translated: CASSHRRINYGYTF. The V call is TRBV12-3 or TRBV12-4, the J call TRBJ1-2; D call uncertain. This CDR3 region has 14 residues. V was clipped by 5 bases and J by 1 base, with 11 bases between them.

The CDR3 region has the DNA TGTGCCAGCAGTTACGATCCGGGACCGAAGGGGTACACCTTC. It codes for CASSYDPGPKGYTF. V is TRBV6-2 or TRBV6-3 and J is TRBJ1-2, with a weak D call TRBD1 (5 bases). The CDR3 is made up of 14 amino acids. Per the germline V gene, CDR1 is MNHEY and CDR2 is SVGEGT. The V and J ends lost 2 bases and 11 bases respectively, with 18 bases between them.

The V and J genes are TRBV6-2 or TRBV6-3 and TRBJ2-7; TRBD2 is a possible D gene (5 bases). Per germline, CDR1 MNHEY and CDR2 SVGEGT. The ends were cut back, 0 bases at V and 3 bases at J, with 15 bases in the middle. This CDR3 is 16 amino acids long. The chain's CDR3 is CASSYSKVNGDYEQYF. CDR3 bases: TGTGCCAGCAGTTACTCGAAGGTGAACGGGGACTACGAGCAGTACTTC.

The gene calls are TRBV6-1 and TRBJ2-2; 7 positions match TRBD1. After removal of 4 bases from V and 3 bases from J, the junction contained 2 bases not matched to a gene. The germline gives CDR1 MNHNS, CDR2 SASEGT. The CDR3 is made up of 14 amino acids. CDR3 sequence: CASSAGQDTGELFF. CDR3 sequence (DNA): TGTGCCAGCAGTGCCGGACAGGACACCGGGGAGCTGTTTTTT.

This clonotype showed up just a few times. V and J are TRBV5-6 and TRBJ1-3, with D possibly matching TRBD1 (6 bases). V was pared by 0 bases and J by 0 bases, with 10 bases between. Per the germline V gene, CDR1 is SGHDT and CDR2 is YYEEEE. The CDR3 has 16 amino acids. The CDR3: CASSLGGQASGNTIYF. The CDR3 bases are TGTGCCAGCAGCTTGGGGGGGCAGGCCTCTGGAAACACCATATATTTT.

This chain joins TRBV19 and TRBJ1-2; D call uncertain. Germline CDR1 LNHDA, CDR2 SQIVND (reference sequence). Between the trimmed V and J ends, which lost 0 bases and 1 base, there was a span of 6 bases. The CDR3 loop spans 14 amino acids. The CDR3 region has the DNA TGTGCCAGTAGTATAGATCGTGGTAACTATGGCTACACCTTC. This encodes CASSIDRGNYGYTF.

CDR3 in DNA: TGTGCCATCAGTGGGGGACAGGGGGCTGCCAAAAACATTCAGTACTTC. Amino acids: CAISGGQGAAKNIQYF. This chain connects TRBV10-3 to TRBJ2-4, with 12 positions matching TRBD1. The CDR3 sequence is 16 residues long. V was pared by 4 bases and J by 1 base, with 2 bases of the junction left unmatched. Germline V gene sequence: CDR1 ENHRY, CDR2 SYGVKD.

The gene calls are TRBV9 and TRBJ2-1; TRBD2 is a possible D gene (6 bases). The CDR3 extends over 13 amino acids. Germline V gene lookup returns CDR1 SGDLS and CDR2 YYNGEE. Deletions cut 0 bases from V and 12 bases from J, with 13 bases between. The CDR3 sequence is CASSVDAGRGQFF. CDR3 nucleotide sequence: TGTGCCAGCAGCGTAGACGCGGGGCGTGGGCAGTTCTTC.

This sequence joins TRBV28 and TRBJ1-6; 9 positions agree with TRBD1. CDR3 length: 15 amino acids. V lost 3 bases and J lost 9; bases outside the gene matches: 6. In germline, CDR1 is MDHEN, CDR2 SYDVKM. CDR3 loop: CASSFRDRVRSPLHF. The CDR3 DNA reads TGTGCCAGCAGTTTCAGGGACAGGGTACGTTCACCCCTCCACTTT.

The chain employs TRBV15 and TRBJ2-5, with D uncertain. Trimming removed 2 bases at V and 2 bases at J, with 3 bases between. The CDR3 sequence is 12 residues long. Germline CDR1 and CDR2: LNHNV and YYDKDF (reference sequence). The CDR3 DNA reads as TGTGCCACCAGCAGACGTCAAGAGACCCAGTACTTC. Protein sequence: CATSRRQETQYF.

This clonotype was seen just once. The chain is built from TRBV4-1 and TRBJ1-1; D uncertain. Germline V gene sequence: CDR1 MGHRA, CDR2 YSYEKL. The CDR3 sequence is 15 residues long. V lost 3 bases and J 2 bases, leaving 13 bases between the germline ends. CDR3 sequence: CASSHPGQINTEAFF. In nucleotides, the CDR3 is TGCGCCAGCAGCCACCCCGGGCAGATCAACACTGAAGCTTTCTTT.

The sample holds a few counts of this clonotype. This CDR3 reads CAISESTASPYNEQFF. DNA of the CDR3: TGTGCCATCAGTGAGTCGACGGCTAGCCCCTACAATGAGCAGTTCTTC. The V call is TRBV10-3, the J call TRBJ2-1, with D perhaps matching TRBD2 (5 bases). The CDR3 length is 16 residues. CDR1 is ENHRY and CDR2 is SYGVKD in the germline V gene. Trimming took off 0 bases at V and 2 bases at J, with 11 bases between the two ends.

This chain connects TRBV28 to TRBJ2-7; TRBD2 matches 7 bases. Unmatched junction bases numbered 8, after V lost 6 bases and J lost 3 bases. The CDR3 covers 14 residues. Looked up from germline, CDR1 is MDHEN and CDR2 is SYDVKM. CDR3 sequence (DNA): TGTGCCAGCAGCCGGGGGGTAGCGGTCTACGAGCAGTACTTC. Translation: CASSRGVAVYEQYF. Variable domain in full (rest from reference TRBV28 and TRBJ2-7): DVKVTQSSRYLVKRTGEKVFLECVQDMDHENMFWYRQDPGLGLRLIYFSYDVKMKEKGDIPEGYSVSREKKERFSLILESASTNQTSMYLCASSRGVAVYEQYFGPGTRLTVT.